Shown below are 26 T cell receptor beta chains from a single sample sequenced in a study of T cell responses to AZD1222 COVID-19 vaccine. The method was immunoSEQ multiplex PCR; TCRdb's version includes in-frame clones alone and lacks a portion of them. Seen here are over 110,000 clones, roughly 91% observed once, and the top ten hold around 5.1%. The sample consisted of peripheral blood, taken on day 0 of AZD1222 vaccination. The source of these receptors is an adult in good health.

V gene TRBV29-1 combines with J gene TRBJ1-1, with D tentatively TRBD1 (5 bases). The CDR3 contains 13 residues. Germline V gene sequence: CDR1 SQVTM, CDR2 ANQGSEA. V was clipped by 6 bases and J by 0 bases, with 11 bases between them. In DNA form, the CDR3 reads TGCAGCGTATCCGGGACGGTGAACACTGAAGCTTTCTTT. Translating gives CSVSGTVNTEAFF. Using reference TRBV29-1 and TRBJ1-1 for the parts outside the CDR3, the full variable domain is SAVISQKPSRDICQRGTSLTIQCQVDSQVTMMFWYRQQPGQSLTLIATANQGSEATYESGFVIDKFPISRPNLTFSTLTVSNMSPEDSSIYLCSVSGTVNTEAFFGQGTRLTVV.

V and J are TRBV9 and TRBJ2-2, with D uncertain. Trimming took 0 bases from V and 6 from J, leaving 6 bases between them. The V gene's germline CDR1 is SGDLS and CDR2 YYNGEE. The CDR3 length is 13 residues. This chain's CDR3 is CASSVVSPGELFF. In DNA form, the CDR3 reads TGTGCCAGCAGCGTAGTCTCTCCCGGGGAGCTGTTTTTT. Supplemented by reference TRBV9 and TRBJ2-2, the full variable domain reads DSGVTQTPKHLITATGQRVTLRCSPRSGDLSVYWYQQSLDQGLQFLIQYYNGEERAKGNILERFSAQQFPDLHSELNLSSLELGDSALYFCASSVVSPGELFFGEGSRLTVL.

The chain links TRBV27 to TRBJ1-2; the match to TRBD1 covers 8 bases. The germline gives CDR1 MNHEY, CDR2 SMNVEV (reference sequence). The length of the CDR3 is 17 residues. V gave up 0 bases and J gave up 7 bases; unmatched junction bases: 13. CDR3 amino acids: CASSLSPDRTGRGGYTF. CDR3 coding DNA: TGTGCCAGCAGTTTATCCCCAGATCGGACAGGGCGGGGTGGCTACACCTTC.

The V gene is TRBV5-6, the J gene TRBJ2-7; maybe TRBD2 (5 bases). This CDR3 contains 14 residues. The ends were cut back, 1 base at V and 1 base at J, with 9 bases in the middle. Looked up from germline, CDR1 is SGHDT and CDR2 is YYEEEE. Here the CDR3 reads CASSLRAGSYEQYF. The CDR3 region has the DNA TGTGCCAGCAGCTTGAGGGCGGGTTCCTACGAGCAGTACTTC.

This sequence joins TRBV27 and TRBJ2-1; unclear D gene. V shed 2 bases and J shed 5 bases, with 10 bases lying between them. This CDR3 region has 14 residues. The germline V gene has CDR1 MNHEY and CDR2 SMNVEV (reference sequence). CDR3 in amino acids: CASSLISQNNEQFF. CDR3 DNA: TGTGCCAGCAGTTTAATAAGCCAGAACAATGAGCAGTTCTTC.

V is TRBV20-1 and J is TRBJ2-7; unclear D gene. V lost 3 bases and J lost 5, with 17 bases in between. The CDR3 extends over 14 amino acids. Germline lookup yields CDR1 DFQATT and CDR2 SNEGSKA (reference sequence). For the CDR3, the DNA is TGCAGTGCTAGTCGCCCAGCCCTGGGGAACGAGCAGTACTTC. Its protein is CSASRPALGNEQYF.

This clone occurred once. The rearrangement links TRBV11-3 to TRBJ2-1, with TRBD1 identical over 8 bases. The ends lost 0 bases at V and 5 bases at J; junction bases unmatched: 18. The CDR3 runs 20 residues. Germline V lookup: CDR1 SGHNT, CDR2 YENEEA. The CDR3 coding sequence is TGTGCCAGCAGCTTAGATTTTAGCAGGGGGCGGATTGGGACTGACAATGAGCAGTTCTTC. Its protein is CASSLDFSRGRIGTDNEQFF.

This clone was observed once. The gene calls are TRBV7-2 and TRBJ2-7; D is uncertain. This CDR3 comprises 11 residues. CDR1 and CDR2 (germline): SGHTA, FQGNSA. V was shortened by 2 bases and J by 10 bases, with 9 bases between the two germline ends. CDR3 residues: CASSLYVAQYF. The CDR3 DNA sequence: TGTGCCAGCAGCTTATACGTGGCCCAGTACTTC. The full variable domain, in which reference TRBV7-2 and TRBJ2-7 provide the parts outside the CDR3, is GAGVSQSPSNKVTEKGKDVELRCDPISGHTALYWYRQSLGQGLEFLIYFQGNSAPDKSGLPSDRFSAERTGGSVSTLTIQRTQQEDSAVYLCASSLYVAQYFGPGTRLTVT.

The V gene is TRBV28, the J gene TRBJ2-7, with D unresolved. Trimming stripped 3 bases from V and 1 base from J, with 13 bases between. The germline V gene has CDR1 MDHEN and CDR2 SYDVKM. The CDR3 totals 15 residues. In DNA form, the CDR3 reads TGTGCCAGCAGTTTTCAAGGAAGGGCATCCTACGAGCAGTACTTC. Translation gives CASSFQGRASYEQYF.

V is TRBV13 and J is TRBJ2-2; 7 bases fit TRBD1. Germline V gene sequence: CDR1 PRHDT, CDR2 FYEKMQ (reference sequence). Trimming took 3 bases from V and 6 from J; bases not matched to a gene: 1. The CDR3 covers 13 residues. CDR3 loop: CASSFGTAGELFF. In nucleotides, the CDR3 is TGTGCCAGCAGCTTCGGGACAGCCGGGGAGCTGTTTTTT.

The rearrangement joins TRBV6-5 to TRBJ2-3, with D possibly called TRBD1 or TRBD2 (5 bases each). Germline values: CDR1 MNHEY, CDR2 SVGAGI. V dropped 2 bases and J dropped 0 bases, with 12 bases sitting between them. The CDR3 totals 16 residues. The CDR3 loop reads CASSYEGRGSTDTQYF. The CDR3 bases are TGTGCCAGCAGTTACGAGGGGAGAGGTAGCACAGATACGCAGTATTTT.

The V gene is TRBV7-9, the J gene TRBJ1-2; the D is unclear. This CDR3 comprises 13 residues. V dropped 4 bases and J dropped 2 bases, with 8 bases sitting between them. From germline, CDR1 is SEHNR and CDR2 FQNEAQ (reference sequence). The DNA of the CDR3 is TGTGCCAGCAGCTCCGGTAGGAACTATGGCTACACCTTC. Residues: CASSSGRNYGYTF.

This clone appeared once. The chain combines TRBV4-1 with TRBJ2-3; 11 nucleotides match TRBD2. CDR1 MGHRA and CDR2 YSYEKL come from the germline V gene. J was trimmed by 4 bases and V by 4 bases; bases with no gene match: 4. This CDR3 contains 15 residues. The CDR3 loop reads CASSLSGGAADTQYF. Written as DNA, the CDR3 is TGCGCCAGCAGCCTTAGCGGGGGGGCCGCAGATACGCAGTATTTT.

The genes are TRBV15 and TRBJ1-1; TRBD1 agrees at 7 bases. The CDR3 is 14 amino acids. CDR1 is LNHNV and CDR2 is YYDKDF in the germline V gene (reference sequence). V lost 5 bases and J lost 5; bases outside the gene matches: 8. CDR3: CATSGGQARTEAFF. As DNA, the CDR3 is TGTGCCACCAGCGGAGGACAGGCTAGGACTGAAGCTTTCTTT. Together with reference TRBV15 and TRBJ1-1, the CDR3 gives the full variable domain: DAMVIQNPRYQVTQFGKPVTLSCSQTLNHNVMYWYQQKSSQAPKLLFHYYDKDFNNEADTPDNFQSRRPNTSFCFLDIRSPGLGDTAMYLCATSGGQARTEAFFGQGTRLTVV.

The genes are TRBV19 and TRBJ1-2; TRBD1 aligns across 7 bases. This CDR3 region has 12 residues. The V segment lost 4 bases and the J segment 5 bases; nucleotides outside the gene matches: 1. The germline V gene encodes CDR1 LNHDA and CDR2 SQIVND (reference sequence). The CDR3 coding sequence is TGTGCCAGTAGTACGACAGGGTATGGCTACACCTTC. It translates to CASSTTGYGYTF.

CDR3 in amino acids: CASSWENTGELFF. CDR3 in DNA: TGTGCCAGCAGTTGGGAGAACACCGGGGAGCTGTTTTTT. The J gene is TRBJ2-2, the V gene TRBV6-6; D remains unclear. CDR1 and CDR2 (germline): MNHNY, SVGAGI (reference sequence). The V end was cut by 4 bases, the J end by 1 base, with 4 bases between. The CDR3 runs to 13 residues.

This chain joins TRBV28 and TRBJ1-4; 7 bases align to TRBD1. CDR1 is MDHEN and CDR2 is SYDVKM in the germline V gene. The trim removed 6 bases at V and 0 bases at J, leaving 7 bases unmatched. The CDR3 length is 16 residues. CDR3 DNA: TGTGCCAGCAGCCGCCGACAGGGTTCAACTAATGAAAAACTGTTTTTT. Its protein is CASSRRQGSTNEKLFF.

This clone was recorded a few times. The chain carries TRBV9 and TRBJ1-2, with TRBD1 matching over 8 bases. Germline CDR1 SGDLS, CDR2 YYNGEE. CDR3 length: 13 residues. With V trimmed by 3 bases and J by 7 bases, 5 bases remained unmatched. In DNA, the CDR3 is TGTGCCAGCAGCGCGGGACAGGTTCCTGGCTACACCTTC. This encodes CASSAGQVPGYTF.

V usage is TRBV7-8 and J usage is TRBJ1-6, with a weak D call TRBD1 (5 bases). Trimming cost V 7 bases and J 7 bases, with 17 bases left between them. The CDR3 extends over 15 amino acids. Germline V gene data show CDR1 as SGHVS and CDR2 as FQNEAQ. CDR3 sequence: CASNKAGAWNSPLHF. CDR3 DNA: TGTGCCAGCAACAAAGCCGGGGCTTGGAATTCACCCCTCCACTTT.

The sample holds one count of this clone. CDR3 sequence (DNA): TGCGCCAGCAACCTTGGGACAGGGGTTGGCACTGAAGCTTTCTTT. Translated, it gives CASNLGTGVGTEAFF. The genes are TRBV5-1 and TRBJ1-1; the match to TRBD1 covers 10 bases. Germline V gives CDR1 SGHRS, CDR2 YFSETQ. The ends lost 6 bases at V and 4 bases at J; junction bases unmatched: 9. The CDR3 covers 15 residues.

The chain carries TRBV15 and TRBJ2-7; weak D call: TRBD1 (6 bases). Germline V gives CDR1 LNHNV, CDR2 YYDKDF (reference sequence). Deletions cut 0 bases from V and 2 bases from J, with 17 bases between. The CDR3 runs 17 residues. The CDR3 is CATSRDSLAGDTYEQYF. CDR3 nucleotide sequence: TGTGCCACCAGCAGAGATAGTTTGGCAGGGGACACCTACGAGCAGTACTTC.

In this sample, this clone turned up once. This sequence joins TRBV4-3 and TRBJ2-4, with D maybe TRBD1 (5 bases). V was trimmed by 3 bases and J by 0 bases, leaving 6 bases between them. This CDR3 spans 14 amino acids. Germline CDR1 is LGHNA and CDR2 is YSLEER. The CDR3 spells CASSQGLAKNIQYF. The CDR3 DNA reads TGCGCCAGCAGCCAGGGGCTAGCCAAAAACATTCAGTACTTC.

CDR3 protein: CASSFQTGNTEAFF. The CDR3 bases are TGTGCCAGCAGCTTCCAAACAGGGAACACTGAAGCTTTCTTT. The chain employs TRBV7-9 and TRBJ1-1; TRBD1 is a possible D gene (5 bases). The V end was cut by 3 bases, the J end by 1 base, with 9 bases between. Per the germline V gene, CDR1 is SEHNR and CDR2 is FQNEAQ (reference sequence). This CDR3 spans 14 amino acids. Looking up the rest from reference TRBV7-9 and TRBJ1-1 gives the full variable domain: DTGVSQNPRHKITKRGQNVTFRCDPISEHNRLYWYRQTLGQGPEFLTYFQNEAQLEKSRLLSDRFSAERPKGSFSTLEIQRTEQGDSAMYLCASSFQTGNTEAFFGQGTRLTVV.

The chain combines TRBV2 with TRBJ1-5; TRBD1 is a possible D gene (5 bases). Germline V lookup: CDR1 SNHLY, CDR2 FYNNEI. This CDR3 spans 13 amino acids. V was pared by 7 bases and J by 1 base, with 8 bases between. As DNA, the CDR3 is TGTGCCAGCATGAGGGACAGCAATCAGCCCCAGCATTTT. The encoded protein is CASMRDSNQPQHF. The complete variable domain, with remaining parts taken from reference TRBV2 and TRBJ1-5, reads EPEVTQTPSHQVTQMGQEVILRCVPISNHLYFYWYRQILGQKVEFLVSFYNNEISEKSEIFDDQFSVERPDGSNFTLKIRSTKLEDSAMYFCASMRDSNQPQHFGDGTRLSIL.

This clone was seen a single time. The DNA of the CDR3 is TGTGCCAGCAGCTTATGGGCAGGGACTTTCTCTGGGGCCAACGTCCTGACTTTC. This translates into CASSLWAGTFSGANVLTF. The chain uses TRBV7-2 and TRBJ2-6, with D perhaps TRBD2 (6 bases). Per the germline V gene, CDR1 is SGHTA and CDR2 is FQGNSA. The CDR3 totals 18 residues. Trimming removed 2 bases from V and 0 bases from J, with 14 bases in between.

This chain joins TRBV7-3 and TRBJ2-7; D is tentatively TRBD1 or TRBD2 (5 bases each). Germline V CDR1 and CDR2: SGHTA, FQGTGA. Trimming took off 5 bases at V and 2 bases at J, with 16 bases between the two ends. CDR3 length: 15 residues. The CDR3 spells CASSPGAGVTYEQYF. As DNA, the CDR3 is TGTGCCAGCAGCCCCGGGGCCGGAGTTACCTACGAGCAGTACTTC.